This record concerns one TCR beta chain sequence. Its specificity is not known. Other DNA variants within this sample encode the same CDR3. The data originate from a study of T cell responses to AZD1222 COVID-19 vaccine. Study results and caveats: Spike-specific TCR breadth and depth both grew after two AZD1222 doses. Most donors were white British, females outnumbered males, and clonal diversity was possibly underestimated.

CDR3 length: 12 residues. CDR1 and CDR2 from the germline V gene are GTSNPN and SVGIG (reference sequence). Trimming stripped 0 bases from V and 7 bases from J, with 4 bases between. Data came from immunoSEQ multiplex PCR; TCRdb stores just in-frame clones and leaves some out. The data contain some 150,000 clones, approximately 78% of them singletons. This sequence joins TRBV30 and TRBJ1-6; D is unresolved. The sequence came from an adult in good health. The specimen was peripheral blood, collected on day 0 of MenACWY control vaccination. CDR3 nucleotides: TGTGCCTGGAGTGTCCCCAATTCACCCCTCCACTTT. Translated, it gives CAWSVPNSPLHF.